This T cell receptor (beta chain) was sequenced during a study of T cells after yellow fever vaccination. Via MiXCR, TCRdb re-called the 5' RACE reads, giving one row per CDR3 protein. Among 450,000 to 600,000 distinct CDR3 sequences listed, about 13% were seen once. The V gene end was trimmed by 4 bases and the J gene end by 5 bases; junction bases not matched to a gene: 14. The CDR3 consists of 17 residues. CDR1 and CDR2 (germline): SGHRS, YFSETQ. Study-wide results and limits: Although most clonotypes did not, a small share appeared in both CD4 and CD8 compartments. Contamination of FACS-sorted repertoires by abundant clonotypes from the bulk population could occur. Post-booster repertoires contained most primary-vaccination clones again (around 96% CD4, approximately 88% CD8). A weaker secondary response peaked on day 5, the primary on day 15.

This clonotype appeared many times. What it binds is unknown. The genes are TRBV5-1 and TRBJ2-1; TRBD2 matches 8 bases. This TCR was sampled from a man aged 25 to 45 who received the YFV17D yellow fever vaccine. Source: PBMCs, taken on the day of the yellow fever booster vaccination. The CDR3 spells CASSPTIGGTSHNEQFF. CDR3 nucleotide sequence: TGCGCCAGCAGCCCGACTATAGGCGGGACTAGTCACAATGAGCAGTTCTTC.